This TCR beta chain was recovered during a study of post-analysis software for immune sequencing data. Study-level points and caveats: Samples from one preparation batch, clustered by F measure, grouped strongly together.

Prepared libraries of TCR beta cDNA carried unique molecular identifiers. The yield from about 1 to 10 million T cells was 500,000 or so cDNA molecules in total. Via MiXCR, TCRdb re-called the PCR reads, giving one row per CDR3 protein. The profile covers hundreds of thousands of distinct CDR3 sequences, with 25% to 30% appearing a single time and roughly 0.54% taken by the ten largest. Note on this clonotype: What it binds is unknown.

The sequence derives from a girl aged 10 to 17 with multiple sclerosis. Sequencing was performed on blood.

CDR3 in amino acids: CASTGQATFGPQHF. The DNA for the CDR3 is TGTGCCAGCACGGGACAGGCGACGTTTGGGCCCCAGCATTTT. This chain uses TRBV12-3 or TRBV12-4 with TRBJ1-5, with 8 bases lining up with TRBD1. The J segment lost 9 bases and the V segment lost 7 bases, leaving 11 bases of the junction unmatched. CDR3 size: 14 residues.